The entry below gives a single T cell receptor beta chain sequence along with its context. The libraries were made with immunoSEQ v3.0 at survey level. Only in-frame clones appear in the TCRdb table, and some are missing; sequencing was by immunoSEQ multiplex PCR. The sample consists of over 35,000 clones, approximately 86% of them appearing once. This record comes from a study of long-term antiretroviral therapy in people with HIV. The CDR3 consists of 18 residues. The germline V gene has CDR1 SGHTA and CDR2 FQGNSA. Germline trimming cut 3 bases from V and 3 bases from J; bases unmatched to any gene: 14.

The receptor was derived from a woman under 30 with HIV. V is TRBV7-2 and J is TRBJ2-7, with TRBD2 identical over 10 bases. The source material was unsorted PBMCs, sampled just before starting antiretroviral therapy. This CDR3 is CASSFPRASGRRIYEQYF. In DNA, the CDR3 is TGTGCCAGCAGCTTCCCGAGGGCTAGCGGGAGAAGAATCTACGAGCAGTACTTC.